Listed below are T cell receptor beta chains from one sample, sequenced in a study of blood T cell repertoires in COVID-19. Using immunoSEQ multiplex PCR, the repertoire was profiled, and TCRdb retains in-frame clones only, with some absent. The data contain about 190,000 clones, around 82% of them seen just once; the ten biggest clones take up around 5.2%. The specimen sequenced was PBMCs or T cells enriched from blood (not recorded which). These receptors were obtained from a woman aged 55-75 years with acute COVID-19. Each CDR3 is given with its conserved first and last residue. Fields, in order: CDR3 length, clone size, J gene, D gene, V gene, CDR3 DNA, CDR3 protein. The D gene is left open where the match is weak. Size values are once, few and many counts, or a class for expanded clones, and some rows have none.

length: 17
size: NA
J: TRBJ2-1
D: TRBD2
V: TRBV19
DNA: TGTGCCAGTAGTCCCGGGACTAGCGGCCTTGGCTACAATGAGCAGTTCTTC
CDR3: CASSPGTSGLGYNEQFF

length: 16
size: few
J: TRBJ2-1
D: TRBD2
V: TRBV7-6
DNA: TGTGCCAGCAGCTTAGCCGTAGGGAGGGTCAAAGATGAGCAGTTCTTC
CDR3: CASSLAVGRVKDEQFF

length: 15
size: NA
J: TRBJ1-4
D: NA
V: TRBV4-1
DNA: TGCGCCAGCAGCCAGCCTACAGGGTCGAGCTGGAAACTGTTTTTT
CDR3: CASSQPTGSSWKLFF

length: 14
size: NA
J: TRBJ1-6
D: NA
V: TRBV7-2
DNA: TGTGCCAGCAGCTTAGGTGGAATAGGGGCACCCCTCCACTTT
CDR3: CASSLGGIGAPLHF

length: 13
size: NA
J: TRBJ1-2
D: NA
V: TRBV12-3/TRBV12-4
DNA: TGTGCCAGCAGCCGACAGGCAGTTTATGGCTACACCTTC
CDR3: CASSRQAVYGYTF

length: 15
size: NA
J: TRBJ2-5
D: NA
V: TRBV21-1
DNA: TGTGCCAGCAGCAAAGATGGGTTGGAAAATGGAGCCCAGTACTTC
CDR3: CASSKDGLENGAQYF

length: 15
size: many
J: TRBJ1-5
D: NA
V: TRBV9
DNA: TGTGCCAGCAATCTGGAAGGAGGAGTCAATCAGCCCCAGCATTTT
CDR3: CASNLEGGVNQPQHF

length: 14
size: NA
J: TRBJ2-3
D: NA
V: TRBV10-3
DNA: TGTGCCATAGGGGGGGGTTCTAGCACAGATACGCAGTATTTT
CDR3: CAIGGGSSTDTQYF

length: 14
size: NA
J: TRBJ2-3
D: NA
V: TRBV5-6
DNA: TGTGCCAGCAGCCCCTACTGGTCAGGAGATACGCAGTATTTT
CDR3: CASSPYWSGDTQYF

length: 11
size: once
J: TRBJ2-1
D: NA
V: TRBV5-6
DNA: TGTGCCAGCAGCTTAACAGGGTCAACATTCTTC
CDR3: CASSLTGSTFF

length: 13
size: NA
J: TRBJ1-1
D: NA
V: TRBV25-1
DNA: TGTGCCAGCAGTGATATTATGGGGGCAGGAGCTTTCTTT
CDR3: CASSDIMGAGAFF

length: 16
size: NA
J: TRBJ2-5
D: TRBD1
V: TRBV5-1
DNA: TGCGCCAGCAGCCCTGGACAGGGAAGGATCGCAGAGACCCAGTACTTC
CDR3: CASSPGQGRIAETQYF

length: 16
size: NA
J: TRBJ2-7
D: NA
V: TRBV23-1
DNA: TGCGCCAGCAAGTATTGCCCGGACAGCGCTCGCTACGAGCAGTACTTC
CDR3: CASKYCPDSARYEQYF

length: 13
size: NA
J: TRBJ2-4
D: NA
V: TRBV27
DNA: TGTGCCAGCAGTTTATATGGGGCGAACATTCAGTACTTC
CDR3: CASSLYGANIQYF

length: 14
size: once
J: TRBJ1-1
D: TRBD1
V: TRBV19
DNA: TGTGCCAGTAGTCCCCGGACAGGGATCACTGAAGCTTTCTTT
CDR3: CASSPRTGITEAFF